These T cell receptor beta chains were read from a single sample in a study of blood T cell repertoires in COVID-19. Here immunoSEQ multiplex PCR was the method, and the copy in TCRdb shows in-frame clones only, minus some. In the table there are some 69,000 clones, approximately 80% of which are singletons. Sequencing was performed on peripheral blood. All receptors derive from a woman in her sixties or seventies with acute or convalescent COVID-19. The CDR3 runs from the conserved cysteine through the conserved F or W. D genes are given only for firm matches. Only part of the rows carry a size: once, few, many, or a class if the clone is expanded.

>TRBV6-4|-|TRBJ1-4|TRBD1
TGTGCCAGCAGTGACTCAATAAACGTCAGGGGGCGTATTCATAATGAAAAACTGTTTTTT
CASSDSINVRGRIHNEKLFF
>TRBV19|-|TRBJ2-1|TRBD2
TGTGCCAGTAGCGTAGCGGGAAGGGGCTGGGAGCAGTTCTTC
CASSVAGRGWEQFF
>TRBV19|-|TRBJ2-7|TRBD2
TGTGCCGTTAGCGGGCCCGCGTTTGAGCAGTACTTC
CAVSGPAFEQYF
>TRBV7-8|-|TRBJ2-1|TRBD2
TGTGCCAGCAGCCGGGGGGTAGCGGGAGGCAATGAGCAGTTCTTC
CASSRGVAGGNEQFF
>TRBV11-3|-|TRBJ1-3|-
TGTGCCAGCAGCTTACCCCCGGGAGGGGACCTTGGAAACACCATATATTTT
CASSLPPGGDLGNTIYF
>TRBV19|-|TRBJ1-5|TRBD1
TGTGCCAGTAGTATGCCAGGGGGCCTGGGACAGCCCCAGCATTTT
CASSMPGGLGQPQHF
>TRBV3-1/TRBV3-2|-|TRBJ2-1|TRBD2
TGTGCCAGCAGCCAGGAACTCGGGACTACCAACAATGAGCAGTTCTTC
CASSQELGTTNNEQFF
>TRBV7-9|-|TRBJ2-1|TRBD2
TGTGCCAGCAGCTTAGGTGGACTAGCGAGGTACAATGAGCAGTTCTTC
CASSLGGLARYNEQFF
>TRBV2|-|TRBJ2-3|TRBD1
TGTGCCAGCACCCGGGACAGGGTAGCGGATACGCAGTATTTT
CASTRDRVADTQYF
>TRBV19|-|TRBJ2-1|-
TGTGCCAGTAGCATTTGGGCAACCGGGACCCCCAACCGGGACACACGGAATGAGCAGTTCTTC
CASSIWATGTPNRDTRNEQFF
>TRBV12-3/TRBV12-4|-|TRBJ1-1|-
TGTGCCACCGCGAGGTCGATGAACACTGAAGCTTTCTTT
CATARSMNTEAFF
>TRBV5-1|-|TRBJ1-5|TRBD1
TGCGCCAGCAGCTTAATGGGACAGCTTAATCAGCCCCAGCATTTT
CASSLMGQLNQPQHF
>TRBV19|-|TRBJ2-7|TRBD1
TGTGCCAGTAGTATAGATATTCGTGCGACAGGGGCGACCTACGAGCAGTACTTC
CASSIDIRATGATYEQYF
>TRBV3-1/TRBV3-2|-|TRBJ2-3|-
TGTGCCAGCAGCCCCAACAGGGTTGCAGATACGCAGTATTTT
CASSPNRVADTQYF
>TRBV27|-|TRBJ1-5|TRBD1
TGTGCCAGCAGGACCTCGGACAGGGGCAATCAGCCCCAGCATTTT
CASRTSDRGNQPQHF
>TRBV11-3|-|TRBJ2-2|TRBD1
TGTGCCAGCAGCTCGACAGGGTCGAACACCGGGGAGCTGTTTTTT
CASSSTGSNTGELFF
>TRBV7-6|-|TRBJ2-5|TRBD1
TGTGCCAGCAGCCCCCGGACAGGTGGGACCCAGTACTTC
CASSPRTGGTQYF
>TRBV18|-|TRBJ1-3|-
TGTGCCAGCTCACCGACAATTCGTGGAAACACCATATATTTT
CASSPTIRGNTIYF
>TRBV18|-|TRBJ2-1|-
TGTGCCAGCTCACAACCGGGCAGGTACAATGAGCAGTTCTTC
CASSQPGRYNEQFF
>TRBV29-1|few|TRBJ2-1|TRBD1
TGCAGCGACGAGACAGGGGGCAATGAGCAGTTCTTC
CSDETGGNEQFF
>TRBV5-4|-|TRBJ2-1|TRBD2
TGTGCCAGCAGCCCGCGGACTAGCGGGAGATGGAATGAGCAGTTCTTC
CASSPRTSGRWNEQFF
>TRBV28|-|TRBJ1-4|TRBD1
TGTGCCAGCAGTACCCTACAGGGGGCGTATGAAAAACTGTTTTTT
CASSTLQGAYEKLFF
>TRBV6-5|-|TRBJ1-5|-
TGTGCCAGCAGTTACTCTGGCGGGGTCAATCAGCCCCAGCATTTT
CASSYSGGVNQPQHF
>TRBV27|-|TRBJ2-6|-
TGTGCCAGCTGGGGCAGGGTCTCTGGGGCCAACGTCCTGACTTTC
CASWGRVSGANVLTF
>TRBV27|few|TRBJ1-1|TRBD1
TGTGCCAGCAGTTTAGGAACAGGGGTATTCACTGAAGCTTTCTTT
CASSLGTGVFTEAFF
>TRBV27|-|TRBJ1-5|-
TGTGCCAGCAGTTTTATCCGACAGAGCAATCAGCCCCAGCATTTT
CASSFIRQSNQPQHF